Shown below are 5 T cell receptor beta chains from a single sample sequenced in a study of blood T cell repertoires in COVID-19. The repertoire was sequenced with immunoSEQ multiplex PCR; TCRdb's copy has only in-frame clones and lacks some. The sample records 40,000 to 55,000 clones, 70% to 85% being singletons. Sequencing was carried out using peripheral blood. All receptors come from a man between 50 and 59 years old with active COVID-19.

V gene TRBV6-5 combines with J gene TRBJ1-2; D perhaps matches TRBD1 (5 bases). The V end was cut by 4 bases, the J end by 2 bases, with 11 bases between. This CDR3 has 14 amino acids. Per germline, CDR1 MNHEY and CDR2 SVGAGI. CDR3 protein: CASSWGQRNYGYTF. CDR3 nucleotide sequence: TGTGCCAGCAGTTGGGGCCAGAGGAACTATGGCTACACCTTC.

The gene calls are TRBV27 and TRBJ2-7; TRBD2 aligns across 7 bases. The trim removed 3 bases at V and 3 bases at J, leaving 5 bases unmatched. The V gene's germline CDR1 is MNHEY and CDR2 SMNVEV (reference sequence). The CDR3 contains 14 residues. CDR3 bases: TGTGCCAGCAGTTTTAGGGAGGGGAGCTACGAGCAGTACTTC. This translates into CASSFREGSYEQYF.

The chain has TRBV13 and TRBJ1-6; D is possibly TRBD1 (6 bases). The germline V gene has CDR1 PRHDT and CDR2 FYEKMQ (reference sequence). Trimming took off 0 bases at V and 13 bases at J, with 13 bases between the two ends. This CDR3 is built from 14 residues. CDR3 sequence reads: CASSLGGQGRPLHF. As DNA, the CDR3 is TGTGCCAGCAGCTTAGGGGGACAAGGCAGGCCCCTCCACTTT.

This clone has more than one count but fewer than ten. The chain recombines TRBV4-3 with TRBJ1-4; weak D call: TRBD1 (5 bases). V gave up 0 bases and J gave up 4 bases, with 24 bases separating them. The CDR3 totals 20 residues. Germline values: CDR1 LGHNA, CDR2 YSLEER. The DNA for the CDR3 is TGCGCCAGCAGCCAAGATTGTATAGCCTTTATATCAGGGTTTAATGAAAAACTGTTTTTT. Protein: CASSQDCIAFISGFNEKLFF.

CDR3 in amino acids: CASSLNWLAGRNIQYF. The DNA for the CDR3 is TGCGCCAGCAGCTTGAATTGGCTAGCGGGGAGAAACATTCAGTACTTC. The chain carries TRBV5-1 and TRBJ2-4; 9 nucleotides agree with TRBD2. J was trimmed by 6 bases and V by 1 base; bases with no gene match: 8. The CDR3 runs 16 residues. The V gene's germline CDR1 is SGHRS and CDR2 YFSETQ.